A single sample gave rise to the 6 T cell receptor beta chains below, sequenced in a study of T cells after posttransplantation cyclophosphamide. Using immunoSEQ multiplex PCR, the repertoire was profiled, and TCRdb retains in-frame clones only, with some absent. Of 9,000 to 15,000 clones detected, about 2.1% appear once; the ten largest clones hold roughly a sixth. Cyclophosphamide on days +3 and +4 followed busulfan-fludarabine conditioning and a marrow graft. This material consisted of PBMCs, taken after allogeneic stem cell transplant with posttransplant cyclophosphamide. The receptors were sampled from a male patient between 25 and 39 years old who received an allogeneic stem cell transplant from a related donor, was CMV-positive, and had no GVHD. Some T cells may be supplied by the graft donor.

CDR3 residues: CASSLWAGGNTIYF. CDR3 DNA sequence: TGTGCCAGCAGTTTATGGGCAGGAGGAAACACCATATATTTT. The V gene is TRBV28, the J gene TRBJ1-3; D not certain. Germline V gene data show CDR1 as MDHEN and CDR2 as SYDVKM. The CDR3 spans 14 residues. Trimming removed 0 bases from V and 4 bases from J, with 7 bases in between.

This chain connects TRBV2 to TRBJ2-7; TRBD1 matches at 9 bases. V lost 8 bases to trimming and J lost 7 bases; unmatched junction nucleotides: 6. The CDR3 has 12 amino acids. Germline V gives CDR1 SNHLY, CDR2 FYNNEI. The CDR3 here is CASVQGAREQYF. The CDR3 DNA sequence: TGTGCCAGCGTACAGGGGGCGCGAGAGCAGTACTTC.

This clone has just a few counts. V gene TRBV14 combines with J gene TRBJ2-5; D ambiguous. The CDR3 has 11 amino acids. V was cut by 2 bases and J by 9 bases, with 7 bases left in between. CDR1 and CDR2 from the germline V gene are SGHDN and FVKESK. In nucleotides, the CDR3 is TGTGCCAGCAGCCAACACCAGGCCCAGTACTTC. This translates into CASSQHQAQYF.

This clone occurred a few times. J is TRBJ1-1 and V is TRBV19; 9 bases are shared with TRBD1. Germline assignment: CDR1 LNHDA and CDR2 SQIVND (reference sequence). CDR3 length equals 14 residues. Trimming took 2 bases from V and 13 from J; bases not matched to a gene: 11. Here the CDR3 reads CASSIRGIGTGLFF. The CDR3 DNA follows: TGTGCCAGTAGTATAAGGGGAATCGGGACAGGGCTTTTCTTT.

The chain carries TRBV7-7 and TRBJ2-7; 7 bases match TRBD2. Germline V gene lookup returns CDR1 SSHAT and CDR2 FNYEAQ (reference sequence). V dropped 4 bases and J dropped 0; count of bases not matched to a gene: 9. This CDR3 comprises 16 residues. CDR3 region: CASSSSPRGSSYEQYF. The CDR3 bases are TGTGCCAGCAGCTCGAGTCCCCGCGGGAGCTCCTACGAGCAGTACTTC.

The chain has TRBV10-1 and TRBJ1-6, with a tentative D call TRBD1 (5 bases). This CDR3 region has 14 residues. Germline values: CDR1 WNHNN, CDR2 SYGVQD (reference sequence). The V end was cut by 0 bases, the J end by 6 bases, with 6 bases between. The CDR3 DNA reads as TGCGCCAGCAGTGAGTCCGGGGGTAATTCACCCCTCCACTTT. This sequence encodes CASSESGGNSPLHF.